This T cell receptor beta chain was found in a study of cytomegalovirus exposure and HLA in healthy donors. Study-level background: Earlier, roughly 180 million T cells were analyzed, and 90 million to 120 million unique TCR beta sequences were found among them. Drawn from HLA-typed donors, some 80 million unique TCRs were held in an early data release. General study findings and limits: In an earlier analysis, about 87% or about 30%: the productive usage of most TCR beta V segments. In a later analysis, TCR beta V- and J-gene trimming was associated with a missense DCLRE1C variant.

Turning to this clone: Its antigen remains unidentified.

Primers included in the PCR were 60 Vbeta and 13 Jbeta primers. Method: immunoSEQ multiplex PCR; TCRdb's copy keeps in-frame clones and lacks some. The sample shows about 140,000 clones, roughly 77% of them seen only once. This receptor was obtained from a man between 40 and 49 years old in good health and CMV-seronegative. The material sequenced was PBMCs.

DNA of the CDR3: TGTGCCAGCAGCATAAGGAGGGAAGAGACCCAGTACTTC. It codes for CASSIRREETQYF. The J gene is TRBJ2-5, the V gene TRBV7-3, with D maybe TRBD2 (6 bases). Trimming removed 5 bases from V and 3 bases from J, with 10 bases in between. The germline V gene has CDR1 SGHTA and CDR2 FQGTGA. This CDR3 is 13 amino acids long.